Below are 16 T cell receptor beta chains sequenced from a single sample in a study of CD4 T cells in relation to SARS-CoV-2 and coronaviruses. Their target antigens are unknown. Generated by immunoSEQ multiplex PCR, the TCRdb table keeps only in-frame clones and is missing some. The sample has about 35,000 clones, 77% seen once; the top ten hold 20%. Sequencing input: memory CD4+ T cells from PBMCs, cultured in vitro. Every receptor here comes from an adult with COVID-19.

This chain connects TRBV18 to TRBJ2-3, with 8 bases that match TRBD2. Germline CDR1 is KGHSH and CDR2 is LQKENI. With 1 base clipped from V and 4 bases from J, the junction kept 10 bases outside the gene matches. The CDR3 totals 17 residues. CDR3 amino acids: CASSPLAPAGVADTQYF. Here the CDR3 DNA reads TGTGCCAGCTCACCACTGGCTCCAGCGGGAGTGGCAGATACGCAGTATTTT.

The rearrangement joins TRBV6-2 or TRBV6-3 to TRBJ1-5; D may be TRBD1 (6 bases). Germline CDR1 is MNHEY and CDR2 is SVGEGT. The V and J ends lost 6 bases and 7 bases respectively, with 16 bases between them. This CDR3 region has 14 residues. CDR3 amino acids: CASSNPPRGQPQHF. DNA of the CDR3: TGTGCCAGCAGCAACCCCCCCAGGGGCCAGCCCCAGCATTTT.

This clone was observed once. The V and J genes are TRBV7-8 and TRBJ2-5; 10 bases line up with TRBD2. This CDR3 is built from 16 residues. The junction had 7 bases not matched to a gene; V was cut back by 2 bases and J by 4 bases. The germline CDR1 and CDR2 sequences are SGHVS and FQNEAQ. The DNA for the CDR3 is TGTGCCAGCAGCTTATCGGCTAGCGGGAGTTCAGAGACCCAGTACTTC. This sequence encodes CASSLSASGSSETQYF.

The chain recombines TRBV11-2 with TRBJ2-3; 12 bases match TRBD2. The CDR3 consists of 16 residues. V trimming: 2 bases; J trimming: 3 bases; junction bases outside the gene matches: 3. Germline lookup yields CDR1 SGHAT and CDR2 FQNNGV. This CDR3 is CASSLRLAGATDTQYF. The CDR3 nucleotides are TGTGCCAGCAGCTTACGACTAGCGGGAGCTACAGATACGCAGTATTTT.

The chain couples TRBV30 to TRBJ2-5; D may be TRBD2 (7 bases). Trimming removed 3 bases at V and 5 bases at J, with 10 bases between. Germline CDR1 and CDR2: GTSNPN and SVGIG (reference sequence). CDR3 length equals 12 residues. The CDR3 coding sequence is TGTGCCTGGAGACAGGGAGGGGAGACCCAGTACTTC. Translation gives CAWRQGGETQYF. The full variable domain, with the rest looked up from reference TRBV30 and TRBJ2-5, is SQTIHQWPATLVQPVGSPLSLECTVEGTSNPNLYWYRQAAGRGLQLLFYSVGIGQISSEVPQNLSASRPQDRQFILSSKKLLLSDSGFYLCAWRQGGETQYFGPGTRLLVL.

The chain couples TRBV5-1 to TRBJ1-5, with TRBD1 identical over 8 bases. Germline V CDR1 and CDR2: SGHRS, YFSETQ. The CDR3 totals 14 residues. The J segment lost 2 bases and the V segment lost 4 bases, leaving 2 bases of the junction unmatched. CDR3 loop: CASSPGQGNQPQHF. The CDR3 DNA follows: TGCGCCAGCAGCCCGGGACAGGGCAATCAGCCCCAGCATTTT.

The chain is built from TRBV30 and TRBJ2-1; TRBD2 matches 11 bases. The CDR3 covers 15 residues. The ends lost 2 bases at V and 4 bases at J; junction bases unmatched: 4. CDR1 is GTSNPN, CDR2 SVGIG, per germline (reference sequence). CDR3 region: CAWSLGLAEYNEQFF. The CDR3 bases are TGTGCCTGGAGTCTGGGACTAGCGGAGTACAATGAGCAGTTCTTC.

The chain uses TRBV10-3 and TRBJ2-1; D remains unclear. Germline assignment: CDR1 ENHRY and CDR2 SYGVKD. This CDR3 region has 16 residues. V was pared by 0 bases and J by 4 bases, with 13 bases between. CDR3 sequence (DNA): TGTGCCATCAGTGAGTCGTGGTCGGGTCGATACAATGAGCAGTTCTTC. Protein sequence: CAISESWSGRYNEQFF.

This clone came up once. This chain uses TRBV5-1 with TRBJ2-7; 9 positions match TRBD1. Per the germline V gene, CDR1 is SGHRS and CDR2 is YFSETQ. The CDR3 covers 15 residues. Unmatched junction bases numbered 9, after V lost 3 bases and J lost 5 bases. The CDR3 region is CASSWTGQGLNEQYF. In DNA form, the CDR3 reads TGCGCCAGCAGCTGGACGGGACAGGGATTGAACGAGCAGTACTTC.

The chain joins TRBV18 to TRBJ2-1, with D uncertain. The length of the CDR3 is 13 residues. The V gene lost 3 bases and the J gene lost 0 bases, with 3 bases spanning the gap. CDR1 is KGHSH, CDR2 LQKENI, per germline. The chain's CDR3 is CASSPISYNEQFF. The DNA of the CDR3 is TGTGCCAGCTCACCGATCTCCTACAATGAGCAGTTCTTC.

V usage is TRBV10-3 and J usage is TRBJ1-1; TRBD1 is a possible D gene (6 bases). The germline V and J ends were trimmed by 3 bases and 1 base, with 9 bases remaining between them. CDR1 is ENHRY and CDR2 is SYGVKD in the germline V gene. The CDR3 covers 14 residues. This chain's CDR3 is CAISESTGNTEAFF. CDR3 nucleotides: TGTGCCATCAGTGAATCGACAGGGAACACTGAAGCTTTCTTT.

This clone was seen only a few times. The J gene is TRBJ1-2, the V gene TRBV27; D might be TRBD1 (5 bases). Trimming shortened V by 2 bases and J by 0 bases, and 10 bases separated the two germline ends. Germline V gene data show CDR1 as MNHEY and CDR2 as SMNVEV (reference sequence). The CDR3 consists of 15 residues. The CDR3 sequence is CASSLRQPSNYGYTF. In nucleotides, the CDR3 is TGTGCCAGCAGTTTAAGACAGCCATCTAACTATGGCTACACCTTC.

The V and J genes are TRBV19 and TRBJ2-3; D may match TRBD1 or TRBD2 (5 bases each). Germline CDR1 and CDR2: LNHDA and SQIVND (reference sequence). The CDR3 totals 14 residues. V lost 5 bases to trimming and J lost 4 bases, with 13 bases between them. The CDR3 DNA is TGTGCCAGTAGTGGGGGTAGGTCCGCAGATACGCAGTATTTT. The encoded protein is CASSGGRSADTQYF.

This clone has just a few counts. This chain uses TRBV6-2 or TRBV6-3 with TRBJ2-1, with 8 bases aligning to TRBD2. The CDR3 totals 15 residues. CDR1 MNHEY and CDR2 SVGEGT come from the germline V gene. V lost 6 bases to trimming and J lost 6 bases; unmatched junction nucleotides: 10. The CDR3 region has the DNA TGTGCCAGCAGCCATGAGATAGCGGGATCCAATGAGCAGTTCTTC. This codes for CASSHEIAGSNEQFF.

This clone was seen only once. V usage is TRBV6-5 and J usage is TRBJ2-7; 10 positions agree with TRBD1. The junction had 4 bases not matched to a gene; V was cut back by 5 bases and J by 0 bases. CDR1 and CDR2 from the germline V gene are MNHEY and SVGAGI. The CDR3 is made up of 15 amino acids. CDR3 nucleotide sequence: TGTGCCAGCAGTCGACAGGGGGCTACCTCCTACGAGCAGTACTTC. This encodes CASSRQGATSYEQYF.

This clone was seen once. This chain links TRBV10-1 with TRBJ1-6; the D gene is possibly TRBD1 (5 bases). The CDR3 is 14 amino acids. Trimming stripped 3 bases from V and 10 bases from J, with 13 bases between. Per the germline V gene, CDR1 is WNHNN and CDR2 is SYGVQD (reference sequence). Here the CDR3 DNA reads TGCGCCAGCAGTGACGGGGACCCCAGCTCACCCCTCCACTTT. Amino acid sequence: CASSDGDPSSPLHF.